This TCR beta chain was captured in a study of PD-L1 blockade in urothelial cancer. Overall study: Male sex and bladder-origin urothelial cancer characterized about 90% of the 29 patients.

The sample holds one count of this clone. The CDR3 consists of 12 residues. Trimming removed 5 bases from V and 8 bases from J; junction bases left unmatched: 4. Germline V CDR1 and CDR2: SEHNR, FQNEAQ (reference sequence). Here immunoSEQ multiplex PCR was the method, and the copy in TCRdb shows in-frame clones only, minus some. The sample gives more than 90,000 clones, 85% to 95% of which show up once; 3% to 4.5% is in the top ten. This sample's time point: peripheral blood 6 weeks after treatment start. Each patient gave between 1 and 8 samples of peripheral blood mononuclear cells, which were collected pretreatment and during treatment.

The sample consisted of PBMCs, taken around atezolizumab (anti-PD-L1) treatment. The TCR was taken from a man in his 60s with urothelial cancer. V and J are TRBV7-9 and TRBJ2-3, with 7 bases aligning to TRBD1. This CDR3 reads CASSPTGRTQYF. CDR3 DNA sequence: TGTGCCAGCAGCCCGACAGGGCGTACGCAGTATTTT.